This T cell receptor (beta chain) was recorded in a study of T cell changes during pregnancy in multiple sclerosis. Germline V gene sequence: CDR1 LNHDA, CDR2 SQIVND (reference sequence). The CDR3 runs 15 residues. Deletions cut 8 bases from V and 4 bases from J, with 20 bases between. This clone was observed a single time. Profiled with immunoSEQ multiplex PCR; TCRdb holds only in-frame clones, not every one. The sample includes about 69,000 clones, 91% of them seen just once. The rearrangement joins TRBV19 to TRBJ1-1, with D unclear. The TCR originated in a female donor in good health, enrolled as a control in a pregnancy study. The source material was CD4+ T cells from peripheral blood mononuclear cells, sampled in the third trimester of pregnancy. For the CDR3, the DNA is TGTGCCAGTCAGACGGGTTATCTTGCGGGCACTGAAGCTTTCTTT. Amino acids: CASQTGYLAGTEAFF.